Listed below are T cell receptor beta chains from one sample, sequenced in a study of naive and memory T cell subsets. TCRdb reprocessed the 5' RACE reads with MiXCR, giving one entry per CDR3 protein. This table holds roughly 60,000 distinct CDR3 sequences, 8% found once. These receptor sequences come from a female donor in good health. The CDR3 runs from the conserved cysteine through the conserved F or W. D genes are given only for firm matches. Part of the rows lack a size; the others show once, few, many or a class for expanded clones.

TRBV25-1	TRBJ1-4	NA	NA	TGTGCCAGCAGTGAAGGGGCGGTCAGACTGGCAACTAATGAAAAACTGTTTTTT	CASSEGAVRLATNEKLFF
TRBV2	TRBJ1-5	NA	many	TGTGCCAGCAGTGGGCCCGGGACCAATCAGCCCCAGCATTTT	CASSGPGTNQPQHF
TRBV5-6	TRBJ2-2	NA	NA	TGTGCCAGCAGCTTGGCTGCAGGACTAAACGGGGAGCTGTTTTTT	CASSLAAGLNGELFF
TRBV5-1	TRBJ2-2	NA	few	TGCGCCAGCAGCTTTTACACCGGGGAGCTGTTTTTT	CASSFYTGELFF
TRBV13	TRBJ1-4	NA	few	TGTGCCAGCAGCGCCACAGGGTTGGCTAATGAAAAACTGTTTTTT	CASSATGLANEKLFF
TRBV5-1	TRBJ2-5	NA	few	TGCGCCAGCAGCTCTGCTCCGGGCCCCGCGGAGACCCGGTACTTC	CASSSAPGPAETRYF
TRBV7-2	TRBJ1-3	NA	many	TGTGCCAGCAGCCAGAGCAGGGCCCCTGGAAACACCATATATTTT	CASSQSRAPGNTIYF
TRBV20-1	TRBJ1-1	NA	few	TGCAGTGCTAGAGATCTGGGTCTCATACTCGGTTGGACTGAAGCTTTCTTT	CSARDLGLILGWTEAFF
TRBV6-5	TRBJ1-3	NA	many	TGTGCCAGCAGTTACTCCGGGGAGGTCTCTGGAAACACCATATATTTT	CASSYSGEVSGNTIYF
TRBV5-1	TRBJ2-3	TRBD2	few	TGCGCCAGCAGTTCAACTAGCGGCACAGATACGCAGTATTTT	CASSSTSGTDTQYF
TRBV18	TRBJ2-1	TRBD1	few	TGTGCCAGCTCACCGGACAGGCGGCAAAAGAGAGGGAATGAGCAGTTCTTC	CASSPDRRQKRGNEQFF
TRBV20-1	TRBJ2-7	NA	few	TGCAGTGTCAAACGGGTAGGGTACTACGAGCAGTACTTC	CSVKRVGYYEQYF
TRBV11-1	TRBJ2-1	NA	NA	TGTGCCAGCAGCTCTCGGAGTCTTGAGCAGTTCTTC	CASSSRSLEQFF
TRBV6-1	TRBJ1-2	NA	many	TGTGCCAGCAGTGAAGCCGGAGGGCCTGGCTACACCTTC	CASSEAGGPGYTF
TRBV4-1	TRBJ2-5	TRBD1	few	TGCGCCAGCAGCCAATGGACAGGAAAAGAGACCCAGTACTTC	CASSQWTGKETQYF
TRBV29-1	TRBJ2-2	NA	few	TGCAGCGTTCGGGACACCGGGGAGCTGTTTTTT	CSVRDTGELFF
TRBV29-1	TRBJ2-7	TRBD1	NA	TGCAGCGTTGGTCAACCGGGACAGGGCTTACACGAGCAGTACTTC	CSVGQPGQGLHEQYF
TRBV18	TRBJ2-3	NA	few	TGTGCCAGCTCACCCTATGTTGAAGATACGCAGTATTTT	CASSPYVEDTQYF
TRBV27	TRBJ2-2	NA	NA	TGTGCCAGCAGTTTATACGGCAGTCCGGGCACCGGGGAGCTGTTTTTT	CASSLYGSPGTGELFF
TRBV5-1	TRBJ2-1	NA	NA	TGCGCCAGCAGCTTGGAGGCAGGGTGGTCCAATGAGCAGTTCTTC	CASSLEAGWSNEQFF
TRBV18	TRBJ2-3	NA	few	TGTGCCAGCTCACTCGGGGCACCCACAGATACGCAGTATTTT	CASSLGAPTDTQYF
TRBV28	TRBJ2-3	NA	NA	TGTGCCAGCACCTATAGCGGATACCATAGCACAGATACGCAGTATTTT	CASTYSGYHSTDTQYF
TRBV7-9	TRBJ1-3	TRBD1	few	TGTGCCAGCAGCATCCTGCACAGGGGGGAAGGAAACACCATATATTTT	CASSILHRGEGNTIYF